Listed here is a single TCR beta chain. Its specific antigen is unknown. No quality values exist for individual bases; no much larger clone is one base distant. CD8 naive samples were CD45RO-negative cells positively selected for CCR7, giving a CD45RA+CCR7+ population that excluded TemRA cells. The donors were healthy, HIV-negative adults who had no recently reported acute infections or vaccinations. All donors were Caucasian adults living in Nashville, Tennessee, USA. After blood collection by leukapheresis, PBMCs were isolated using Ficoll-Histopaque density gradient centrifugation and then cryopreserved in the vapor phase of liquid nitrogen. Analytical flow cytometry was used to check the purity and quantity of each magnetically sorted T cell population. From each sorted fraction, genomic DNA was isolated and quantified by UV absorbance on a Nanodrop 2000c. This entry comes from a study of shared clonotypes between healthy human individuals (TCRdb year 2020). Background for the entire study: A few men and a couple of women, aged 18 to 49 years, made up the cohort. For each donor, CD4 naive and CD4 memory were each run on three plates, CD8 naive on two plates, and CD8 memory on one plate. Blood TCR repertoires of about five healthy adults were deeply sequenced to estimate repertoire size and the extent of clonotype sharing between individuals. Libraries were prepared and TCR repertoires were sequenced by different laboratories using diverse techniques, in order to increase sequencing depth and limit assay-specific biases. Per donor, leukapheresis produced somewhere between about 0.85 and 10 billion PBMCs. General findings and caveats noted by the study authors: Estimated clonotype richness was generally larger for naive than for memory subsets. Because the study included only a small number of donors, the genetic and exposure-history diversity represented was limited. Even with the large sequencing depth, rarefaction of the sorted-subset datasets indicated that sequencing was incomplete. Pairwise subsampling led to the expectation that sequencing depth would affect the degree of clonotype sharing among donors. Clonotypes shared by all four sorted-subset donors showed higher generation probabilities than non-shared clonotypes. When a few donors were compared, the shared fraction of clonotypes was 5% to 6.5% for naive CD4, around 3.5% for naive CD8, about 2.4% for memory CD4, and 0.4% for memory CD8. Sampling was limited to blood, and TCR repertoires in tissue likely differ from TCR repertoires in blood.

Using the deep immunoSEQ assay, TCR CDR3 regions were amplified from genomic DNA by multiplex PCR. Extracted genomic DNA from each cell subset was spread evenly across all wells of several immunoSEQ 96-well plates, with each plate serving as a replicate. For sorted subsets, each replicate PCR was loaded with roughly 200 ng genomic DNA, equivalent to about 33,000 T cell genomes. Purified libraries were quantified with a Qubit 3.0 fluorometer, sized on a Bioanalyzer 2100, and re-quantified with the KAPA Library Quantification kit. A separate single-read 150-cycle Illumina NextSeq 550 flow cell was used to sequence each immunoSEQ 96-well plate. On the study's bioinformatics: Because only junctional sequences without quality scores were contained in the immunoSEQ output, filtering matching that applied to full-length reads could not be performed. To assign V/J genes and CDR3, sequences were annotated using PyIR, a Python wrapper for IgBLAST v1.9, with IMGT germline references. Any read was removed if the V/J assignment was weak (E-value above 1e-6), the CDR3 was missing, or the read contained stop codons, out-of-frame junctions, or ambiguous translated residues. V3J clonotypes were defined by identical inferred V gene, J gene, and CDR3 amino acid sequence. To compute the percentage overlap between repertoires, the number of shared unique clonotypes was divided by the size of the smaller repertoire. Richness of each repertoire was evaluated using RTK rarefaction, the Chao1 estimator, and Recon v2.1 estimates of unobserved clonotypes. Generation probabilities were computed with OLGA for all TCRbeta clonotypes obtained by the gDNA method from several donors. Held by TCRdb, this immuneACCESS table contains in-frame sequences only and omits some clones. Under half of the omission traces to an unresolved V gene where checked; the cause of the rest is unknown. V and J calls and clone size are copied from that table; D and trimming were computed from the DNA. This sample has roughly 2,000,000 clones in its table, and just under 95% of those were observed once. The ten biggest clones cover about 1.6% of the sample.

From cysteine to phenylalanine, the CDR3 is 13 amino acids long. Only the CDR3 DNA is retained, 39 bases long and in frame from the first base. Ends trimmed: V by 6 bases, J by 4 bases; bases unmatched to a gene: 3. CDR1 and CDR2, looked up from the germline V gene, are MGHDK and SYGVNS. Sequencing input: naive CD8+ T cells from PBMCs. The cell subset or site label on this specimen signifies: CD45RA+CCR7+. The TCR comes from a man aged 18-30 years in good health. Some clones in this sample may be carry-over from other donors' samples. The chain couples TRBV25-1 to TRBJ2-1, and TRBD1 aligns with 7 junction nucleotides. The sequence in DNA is TGTGCCAGCAGGAGGGACAGATACAATGAGCAGTTCTTC. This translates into CASRRDRYNEQFF.